Below, one T cell receptor (beta chain) is given with its context. Its antigen is not identified. This entry belongs to a study of cytomegalovirus exposure and HLA in healthy donors. Germline V gene sequence: CDR1 KGHSY, CDR2 FQNENV. The J segment lost 4 bases and the V segment lost 3 bases, leaving 10 bases of the junction unmatched. The CDR3 runs 18 residues. PCR was performed using 60 Vbeta and 13 Jbeta primers. In the original processing: An analysis performed later counted around 86 million unique TCR beta chains (approximately 10 million of them shared). Profiling relied on immunoSEQ multiplex PCR, and the TCRdb table lists in-frame clones only, not all of them. The V and J calls and clone size were taken over from that table, and D and trimming were inferred from the DNA. The sample carries about 140,000 clones, about 80% recorded once. Study results and limitations: The study recorded 160 or so TCR beta chains that were cytomegalovirus-associated. In a later analysis, V- and J-gene trimming of beta chains associated with a DCLRE1C missense variant, replicated independently. An analysis done earlier found most TCR beta V segments productive about 87% or about 30% of the time.

The clonotype originates from a male donor in good health and CMV-seropositive. Sequenced: PBMCs. This sequence joins TRBV16 and TRBJ2-6; the match to TRBD1 covers 9 bases. This CDR3 reads CASSQESGQGYGANVLTF. The CDR3 bases are TGTGCCAGCAGCCAGGAATCGGGACAGGGTTACGGGGCCAACGTCCTGACTTTC.